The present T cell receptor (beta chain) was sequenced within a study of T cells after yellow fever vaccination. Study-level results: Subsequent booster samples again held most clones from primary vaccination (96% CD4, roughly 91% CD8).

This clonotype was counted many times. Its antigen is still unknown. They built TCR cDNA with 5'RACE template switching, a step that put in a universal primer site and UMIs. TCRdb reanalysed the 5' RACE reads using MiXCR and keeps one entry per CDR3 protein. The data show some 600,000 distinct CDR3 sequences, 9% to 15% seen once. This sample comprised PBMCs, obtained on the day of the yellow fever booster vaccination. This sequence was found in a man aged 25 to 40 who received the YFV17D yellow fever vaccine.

The CDR3: CASSLVRESNSPLHF. For the CDR3, the DNA is TGCGCCAGCAGCTTGGTTCGGGAATCGAATTCACCCCTCCACTTT. This rearrangement joins TRBV5-1 to TRBJ1-6; D not resolved. The V end lost 0 bases, the J end lost 7 bases, and 11 bases lay between the germline ends. Germline assignment: CDR1 SGHRS and CDR2 YFSETQ. The CDR3 has 15 amino acids.